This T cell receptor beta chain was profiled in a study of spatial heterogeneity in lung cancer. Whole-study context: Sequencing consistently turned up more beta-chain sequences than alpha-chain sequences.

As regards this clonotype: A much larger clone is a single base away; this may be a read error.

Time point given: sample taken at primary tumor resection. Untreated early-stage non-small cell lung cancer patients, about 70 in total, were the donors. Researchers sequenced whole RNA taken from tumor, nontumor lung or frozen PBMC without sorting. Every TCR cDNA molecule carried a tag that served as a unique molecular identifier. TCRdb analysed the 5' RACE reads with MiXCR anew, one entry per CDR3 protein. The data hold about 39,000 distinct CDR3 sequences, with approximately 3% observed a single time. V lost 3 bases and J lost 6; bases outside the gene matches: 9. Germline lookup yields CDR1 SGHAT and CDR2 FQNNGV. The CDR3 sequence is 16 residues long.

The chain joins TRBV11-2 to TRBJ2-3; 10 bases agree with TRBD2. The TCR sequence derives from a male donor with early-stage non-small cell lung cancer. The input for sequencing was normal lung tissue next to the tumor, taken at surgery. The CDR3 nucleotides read TGTGCCAGCAGCTTCGGACTAGCGGAAGGTCATGATACGCAGTATTTT. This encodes CASSFGLAEGHDTQYF.